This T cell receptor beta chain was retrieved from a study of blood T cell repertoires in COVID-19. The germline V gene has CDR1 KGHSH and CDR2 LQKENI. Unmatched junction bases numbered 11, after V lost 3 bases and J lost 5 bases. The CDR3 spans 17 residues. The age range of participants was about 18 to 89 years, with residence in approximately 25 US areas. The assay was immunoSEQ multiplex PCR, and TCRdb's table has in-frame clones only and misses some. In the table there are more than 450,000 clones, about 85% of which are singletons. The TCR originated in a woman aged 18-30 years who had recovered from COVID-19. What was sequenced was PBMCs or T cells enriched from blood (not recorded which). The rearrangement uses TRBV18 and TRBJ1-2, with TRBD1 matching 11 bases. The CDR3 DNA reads TGTGCCAGCTCACCGGTGGACAGGGGGCTCCTCGGGTATGGCTACACCTTC. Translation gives CASSPVDRGLLGYGYTF.